This TCR beta chain was identified in a study of T cell repertoires in cytomegalovirus infection. Study at large: Matching HLA type, along with CMV infection, was indicated by public TCR beta signatures.

In the case of this clonotype: Antigen unknown.

TCRdb fed the reads into MiXCR, producing one record per CDR3 protein. The table has about 130,000 distinct CDR3 sequences, more than 25% seen once; the top ten hold roughly 50%. Sequences were derived from CD8+ T cells from cultured PBMCs, sampled from culture after CMV antigen stimulation. This clonotype was sampled from a human donor in good health (CMV status not recorded). Some clones in this sample may be carry-over from other donors' samples.

The CDR3 DNA follows: TGTGCCATCACCTCCCGTGGGCTAGGGCTCCCTAATGAAAAACTGTTTTTT. This translates into CAITSRGLGLPNEKLFF. The chain combines TRBV6-1 with TRBJ1-4; D not resolved. Germline CDR1 and CDR2: MNHNS and SASEGT. Trimming removed 10 bases at V and 3 bases at J, with 24 bases between. This CDR3 is built from 17 residues.